This T cell receptor beta chain was sequenced in a study of OX40 agonist ivuxolimab in advanced cancers. For the study at large: Patients were dosed intravenously with ivuxolimab at 0.01 to 10 mg/kg every 2 weeks. The diagnoses of dose-escalation patients were hepatocellular carcinoma, melanoma, renal cell or head and neck cancer. Study observations and caveats: Both blood CD4+ and CD8+ T cells showed clonal growth by week 6 at 0.1 to 3.0 mg/kg.

A word on this clone: The antigen remains unidentified.

Germline V gene data show CDR1 as MNHEY and CDR2 as SMNVEV (reference sequence). CDR3 length equals 14 residues. The J segment lost 9 bases and the V segment lost 2 bases, leaving 4 bases of the junction unmatched. The assay was immunoSEQ multiplex PCR, and TCRdb's table has in-frame clones only and misses some. The profile covers about 94,000 clones, with around 87% appearing a single time and 0.31% taken by the ten largest. The specimen was CD4+ or CD8+ T cells sorted from blood, collected in a trial of the OX40 agonist ivuxolimab. The receptor comes from an adult with an advanced solid tumor such as melanoma, head and neck, liver or kidney cancer. V usage is TRBV27 and J usage is TRBJ2-2; the match to TRBD2 covers 9 bases. In nucleotides, the CDR3 is TGTGCCAGCAGTTTAAGCGGGGGGTCATGGGAGCTGTTTTTT. Translated: CASSLSGGSWELFF.